Each of the 7 T cell receptor beta chains below was sequenced from the same sample in a study of blood T cell repertoires in COVID-19. Profiled with immunoSEQ multiplex PCR; TCRdb holds only in-frame clones, not every one. The profile shows about 170,000 clones, under 90% of them singletons. Sample: peripheral blood. The receptor set was obtained from a woman aged 70-85 years with COVID-19, enrolled during active disease.

This chain links TRBV12-3 or TRBV12-4 with TRBJ2-7; D is perhaps TRBD1 (5 bases). Trimming removed 1 base at V and 3 bases at J, with 7 bases between. There are 13 residues in the CDR3. The CDR3 nucleotides are TGTGCCAGCAGTTTAGGGGGCTACTACGAGCAGTACTTC. Its protein product is CASSLGGYYEQYF.

The chain joins TRBV12-3 or TRBV12-4 to TRBJ1-5; no clear D. This CDR3 region has 13 residues. Trimming removed 1 base at V and 9 bases at J, with 10 bases between. In DNA, the CDR3 is TGTGCCAGCAGTTTAGACCTCTCGGGGCCCCAGCATTTT. It encodes CASSLDLSGPQHF.

J is TRBJ2-2 and V is TRBV19, with a weak D call TRBD2 (5 bases). Deletions cut 4 bases from V and 4 bases from J, with 16 bases between. The CDR3 has 16 residues. From germline, CDR1 is LNHDA and CDR2 SQIVND (reference sequence). In DNA, the CDR3 is TGTGCCAGTAGTACCTCCCGAGGGTCTCTCACCGGGGAGCTGTTTTTT. Translating gives CASSTSRGSLTGELFF. Supplemented by reference TRBV19 and TRBJ2-2, the full variable domain reads DGGITQSPKYLFRKEGQNVTLSCEQNLNHDAMYWYRQDPGQGLRLIYYSQIVNDFQKGDIAEGYSVSREKKESFPLTVTSAQKNPTAFYLCASSTSRGSLTGELFFGEGSRLTVL.

The chain carries TRBV6-5 and TRBJ1-2, with 10 positions matching TRBD1. The CDR3 is made up of 13 amino acids. CDR1 MNHEY and CDR2 SVGAGI come from the germline V gene. With V trimmed by 7 bases and J by 7 bases, 6 bases remained unmatched. CDR3 loop: CASKRQGAPGYTF. CDR3 bases: TGTGCCAGCAAACGACAGGGGGCGCCTGGCTACACCTTC.

The chain is built from TRBV6-5 and TRBJ2-3; 7 bases align to TRBD2. Germline V lookup: CDR1 MNHEY, CDR2 SVGAGI. J was trimmed by 3 bases and V by 8 bases; bases with no gene match: 11. CDR3 length: 15 amino acids. The CDR3 loop reads CASCLRERGTDTQYF. CDR3 nucleotide sequence: TGTGCCAGCTGCCTGCGGGAGAGGGGTACAGATACGCAGTATTTT.

The rearrangement links TRBV3-1 (or the pseudogene TRBV3-2) to TRBJ2-2, with 12 bases fitting TRBD2. Trimming at V came to 5 bases and at J to 5 bases, leaving 6 bases not matched to a gene. The CDR3 spans 16 residues. Germline loops: CDR1 LGHDT, CDR2 YNNKEL (reference sequence). The CDR3 DNA follows: TGTGCCAGCAGCGTCATAGGGACTAGCGGGACCGGGGAGCTGTTTTTT. It translates to CASSVIGTSGTGELFF.

This chain joins TRBV24-1 and TRBJ2-3; 9 bases line up with TRBD1. The CDR3 is 16 amino acids. V was clipped by 0 bases and J by 0 bases; unmatched bases: 0. The V gene's germline CDR1 is KGHDR and CDR2 SFDVKD. The CDR3 DNA reads TGTGCCACCAGTGATTTGGGACAGGGGAGCACAGATACGCAGTATTTT. It translates to CATSDLGQGSTDTQYF.